This is a list of T cell receptor beta chains from one sample in a study of cytomegalovirus exposure and HLA in healthy donors. TCRdb's table, derived via immunoSEQ multiplex PCR, lists solely in-frame clones and lacks some. The sample lists a few hundred thousand clones, approximately 70% occurring once. Material for sequencing was PBMCs. The receptor source for this set is a female donor in good health and CMV-seronegative. Both conserved end residues are part of each CDR3. The D gene is left open where the match is weak. A row's size may be missing; if present it is once, few, many or a size class.

j_gene | d_gene | len | abundance | v_gene | CDR3aa | CDR3nt
TRBJ2-1 | . | 13 | . | TRBV5-1 | CASSPQTSCGQFF | TGCGCCAGCAGCCCCCAAACTAGCTGTGGGCAGTTCTTC
TRBJ2-1 | TRBD2 | 16 | . | TRBV5-6 | CASSLTSGGGYNEQFF | TGTGCCAGCAGCTTAACTAGCGGGGGCGGGTACAATGAGCAGTTCTTC
TRBJ1-6 | . | 14 | . | TRBV30 | CAWTIGQQNSPLHF | TGTGCCTGGACCATAGGACAGCAGAATTCCCCCCTCCACTTT
TRBJ2-1 | . | 14 | . | TRBV7-9 | CASSLEGVHNEQFF | TGTGCCAGCAGCTTAGAAGGGGTACACAATGAGCAGTTCTTC
TRBJ2-7 | . | 14 | . | TRBV7-9 | CASSLGDFSYEQYF | TGTGCCAGCAGCTTAGGGGACTTCTCCTACGAGCAGTACTTC
TRBJ1-1 | TRBD1 | 15 | . | TRBV18 | CASSPQVQGADEAFF | TGTGCCAGCTCACCACAGGTTCAGGGGGCGGATGAAGCTTTCTTT
TRBJ1-2 | . | 13 | once | TRBV19 | CASSMQGNYGYTF | TGTGCCAGTAGTATGCAGGGGAACTATGGCTACACCTTC
TRBJ2-2 | . | 13 | . | TRBV5-6 | CASSLTGPGELFF | TGTGCCAGCAGCTTGACAGGGCCCGGGGAGCTGTTTTTT
TRBJ2-4 | TRBD2 | 18 | . | TRBV6-1 | CASSATSGSGGAKNIQYF | TGTGCCAGCAGTGCGACTAGCGGGAGTGGGGGCGCCAAAAACATTCAGTACTTC
TRBJ1-5 | . | 15 | once | TRBV28 | CASSLRGSSNQPQHF | TGTGCCAGCAGTTTAAGAGGGTCGAGCAATCAGCCCCAGCATTTT
TRBJ2-1 | . | 12 | . | TRBV2 | CASRNRYNEQFF | TGTGCCAGCAGGAACAGGTACAATGAGCAGTTCTTC
TRBJ2-3 | TRBD2 | 13 | . | TRBV10-3 | CAINTMGGDTQYF | TGTGCCATCAATACGATGGGGGGGGATACGCAGTATTTT
TRBJ2-1 | TRBD2 | 18 | . | TRBV7-6 | CASSLGTSVLSSYNEQFF | TGTGCCAGCAGCTTAGGGACTAGCGTGCTGAGCTCCTACAATGAGCAGTTCTTC
TRBJ2-7 | TRBD2 | 14 | . | TRBV19 | CASALAGSSYEQYF | TGTGCCAGTGCTCTAGCGGGGAGCTCCTACGAGCAGTACTTC
TRBJ1-1 | TRBD1 | 14 | . | TRBV29-1 | CSVGVRDRVVVAFF | TGCAGCGTTGGGGTACGGGACAGGGTGGTGGTAGCTTTCTTT
TRBJ2-1 | TRBD2 | 21 | . | TRBV4-1 | CASSQEAVGHMSGRAVNEQFF | TGCGCCAGCAGCCAAGAGGCCGTAGGACATATGAGCGGGAGGGCCGTTAATGAGCAGTTCTTC
TRBJ1-1 | TRBD1 | 15 | . | TRBV28 | CASSLDRGRGTEAFF | TGTGCCAGCAGTTTAGACAGGGGGCGAGGCACTGAAGCTTTCTTT
TRBJ1-1 | . | 17 | . | TRBV5-6 | CASSPRARWGGNTEAFF | TGTGCCAGCAGCCCTAGGGCCCGGTGGGGGGGTAACACTGAAGCTTTCTTT
TRBJ2-1 | TRBD2 | 17 | . | TRBV10-3 | CAISARTSGQPHNEQFF | TGTGCCATCAGTGCGCGGACTAGCGGCCAACCCCACAATGAGCAGTTCTTC
TRBJ2-1 | TRBD2 | 16 | . | TRBV28 | CASSSRLAYAYNEQFF | TGTGCCAGCAGTTCTCGACTAGCCTACGCCTACAATGAGCAGTTCTTC